Below, one TCR beta chain is given with its context. Its matching antigen is unknown. The CDR3 covers 13 residues. Germline V gives CDR1 GTSNPN, CDR2 SVGIG (reference sequence). V lost 0 bases, J lost 6 bases, and 12 bases lay in between. The study ran its PCR with 60 Vbeta and 13 Jbeta primers. TCRdb keeps only in-frame clones here, not all; method: immunoSEQ multiplex PCR. The table records some 180,000 clones, about four fifths of them present only once. The record originates from a study of cytomegalovirus exposure and HLA in healthy donors. For the study at large: From donors who were HLA-typed, an early data release held around 85 million unique TCRs. Study-level points and caveats: Data from an earlier analysis indicated that most TCR beta V segments were productive either about 87% or about 30% of the time. DRB1 had the most TCR associations and HLA-C the fewest, a later analysis found, with rates varying by HLA locus.

The chain carries TRBV30 and TRBJ2-7, with D perhaps matching TRBD2 (6 bases). The receptor was derived from a woman aged 18-29 years in good health and CMV-seronegative. Source material: PBMCs. CDR3 bases: TGTGCCTGGAGTGTACAGTCCGGGAGCGAGCAGTACTTC. It encodes CAWSVQSGSEQYF.